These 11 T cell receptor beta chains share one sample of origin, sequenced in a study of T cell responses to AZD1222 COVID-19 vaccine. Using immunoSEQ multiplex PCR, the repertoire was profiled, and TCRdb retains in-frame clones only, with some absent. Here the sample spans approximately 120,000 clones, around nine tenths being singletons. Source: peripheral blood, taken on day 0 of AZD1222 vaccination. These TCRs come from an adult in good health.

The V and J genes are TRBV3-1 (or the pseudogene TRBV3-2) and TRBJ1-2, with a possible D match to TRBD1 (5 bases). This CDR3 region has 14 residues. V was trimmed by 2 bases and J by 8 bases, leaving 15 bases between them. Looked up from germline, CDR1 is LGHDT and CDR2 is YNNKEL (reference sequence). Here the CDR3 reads CASSQWDSMGGYTF. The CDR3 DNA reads TGTGCCAGCAGCCAATGGGACTCCATGGGGGGCTACACCTTC.

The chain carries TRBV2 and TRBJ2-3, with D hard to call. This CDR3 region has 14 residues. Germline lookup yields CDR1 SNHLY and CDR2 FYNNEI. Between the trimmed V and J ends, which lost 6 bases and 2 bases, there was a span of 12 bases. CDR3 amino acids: CASRVAGYTDTQYF. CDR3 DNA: TGTGCCAGCAGAGTCGCCGGATACACAGATACGCAGTATTTT. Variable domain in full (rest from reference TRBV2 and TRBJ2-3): EPEVTQTPSHQVTQMGQEVILRCVPISNHLYFYWYRQILGQKVEFLVSFYNNEISEKSEIFDDQFSVERPDGSNFTLKIRSTKLEDSAMYFCASRVAGYTDTQYFGPGTRLTVL.

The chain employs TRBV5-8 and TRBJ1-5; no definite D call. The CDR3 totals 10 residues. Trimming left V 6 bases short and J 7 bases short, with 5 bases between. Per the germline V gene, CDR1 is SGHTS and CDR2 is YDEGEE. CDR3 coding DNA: TGTGCCAGCATAAGGCAGCCCCAGCATTTT. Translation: CASIRQPQHF.

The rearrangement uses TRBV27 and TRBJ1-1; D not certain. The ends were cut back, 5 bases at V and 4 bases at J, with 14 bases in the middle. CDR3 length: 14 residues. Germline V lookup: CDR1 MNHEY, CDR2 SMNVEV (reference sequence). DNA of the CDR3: TGTGCCAGCAGTCCCCTGGCGGAGGGCACTGAAGCTTTCTTT. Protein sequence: CASSPLAEGTEAFF.

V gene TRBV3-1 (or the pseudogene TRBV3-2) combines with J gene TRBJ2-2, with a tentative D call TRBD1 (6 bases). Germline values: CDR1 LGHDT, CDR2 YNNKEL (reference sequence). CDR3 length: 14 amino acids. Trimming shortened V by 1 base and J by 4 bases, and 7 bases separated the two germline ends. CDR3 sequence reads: CASSQGTVTGELFF. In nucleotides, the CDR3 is TGTGCCAGCAGCCAAGGGACAGTCACCGGGGAGCTGTTTTTT.

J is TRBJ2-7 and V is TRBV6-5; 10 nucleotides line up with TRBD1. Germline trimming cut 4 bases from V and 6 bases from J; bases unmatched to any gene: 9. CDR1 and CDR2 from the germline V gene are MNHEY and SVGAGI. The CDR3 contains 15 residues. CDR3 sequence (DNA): TGTGCCAGCAGTTGGGGACAGGGGATTTGGGGCGAGCAGTACTTC. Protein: CASSWGQGIWGEQYF.

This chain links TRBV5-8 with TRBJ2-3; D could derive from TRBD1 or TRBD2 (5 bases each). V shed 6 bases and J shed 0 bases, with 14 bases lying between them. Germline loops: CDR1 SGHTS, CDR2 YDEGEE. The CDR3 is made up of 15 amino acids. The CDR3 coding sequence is TGTGCCAGCACTTCAAGAGGGGTTAGCACAGATACGCAGTATTTT. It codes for CASTSRGVSTDTQYF.

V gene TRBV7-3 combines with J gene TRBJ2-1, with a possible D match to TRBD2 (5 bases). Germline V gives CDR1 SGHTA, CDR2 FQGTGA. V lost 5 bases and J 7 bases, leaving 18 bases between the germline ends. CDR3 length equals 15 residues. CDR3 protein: CASSPGWLAPNEQFF. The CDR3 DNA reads TGTGCCAGCAGCCCGGGATGGCTGGCGCCAAATGAGCAGTTCTTC.

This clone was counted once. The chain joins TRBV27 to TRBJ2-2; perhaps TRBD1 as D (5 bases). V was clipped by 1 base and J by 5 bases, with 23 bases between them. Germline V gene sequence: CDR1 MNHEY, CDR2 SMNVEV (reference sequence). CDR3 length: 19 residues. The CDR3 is CASSLYYGSLSRDTGELFF. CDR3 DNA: TGTGCCAGCAGTTTATATTATGGAAGTCTCTCCAGGGATACCGGGGAGCTGTTTTTT.

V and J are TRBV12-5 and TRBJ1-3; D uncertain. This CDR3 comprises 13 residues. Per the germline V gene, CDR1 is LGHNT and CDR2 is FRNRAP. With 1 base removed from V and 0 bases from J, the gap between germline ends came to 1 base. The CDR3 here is CASGLGSGNTIYF. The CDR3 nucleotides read TGTGCTAGTGGTTTGGGCTCTGGAAACACCATATATTTT.

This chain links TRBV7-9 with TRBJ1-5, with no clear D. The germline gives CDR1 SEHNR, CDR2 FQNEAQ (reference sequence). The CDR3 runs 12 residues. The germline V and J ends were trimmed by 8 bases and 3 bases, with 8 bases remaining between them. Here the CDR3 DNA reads TGTGCCAGCGGGAAAGACAATCAGCCCCAGCATTTT. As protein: CASGKDNQPQHF.